The rows below give T cell receptor beta chains drawn from one sample of a study of T-cell memory formation after mild COVID-19. TCRdb reprocessed the 5' RACE reads with MiXCR, giving one entry per CDR3 protein. This table holds about 350,000 distinct CDR3 sequences, approximately 13% found once. Sequencing was performed on PBMCs or a T cell subset sorted from them (not recorded which). These receptors were collected from a man aged 18 to 29 who had mild COVID-19 (a few samples of this study predate the infection). Cell type and time point are not known. CDR3s include the opening cysteine and the closing phenylalanine or tryptophan. D genes are given only for firm matches. The size field is filled for only some rows; it gives once, few, many or a size class.

TRBV20-1	-	14	TRBJ1-4	-	CSARIAGPNEKLFF	TGCAGTGCTAGGATCGCCGGGCCGAATGAAAAACTGTTTTTT
TRBV18	-	15	TRBJ2-1	-	CASSPRQGAPNEQFF	TGTGCCAGCTCACCGCGGCAGGGCGCTCCGAATGAGCAGTTCTTC
TRBV27	-	14	TRBJ1-1	few	CASRGGRFNTEAFF	TGTGCCAGCCGTGGGGGCAGATTTAACACTGAAGCTTTCTTT
TRBV9	-	15	TRBJ2-7	-	CASSTDWPPIYEQYF	TGTGCCAGCAGTACAGACTGGCCCCCGATCTACGAGCAGTACTTC
TRBV2	TRBD2	16	TRBJ2-5	few	CASTLGTSGPWETQYF	TGTGCCAGCACCCTGGGGACTAGCGGGCCGTGGGAGACCCAGTACTTC
TRBV5-1	-	14	TRBJ2-7	-	CASSLDLRMGEQYF	TGCGCCAGCAGCTTGGATTTGCGCATGGGCGAGCAGTACTTC
TRBV7-2	-	12	TRBJ2-1	many	CASSREYNEQFF	TGTGCCAGCAGCAGGGAGTACAATGAGCAGTTCTTC
TRBV7-9	-	15	TRBJ1-6	few	CASDRGDTNNSPLHF	TGTGCCAGTGACCGGGGGGACACGAATAATTCACCCCTCCACTTT
TRBV4-2	-	14	TRBJ1-5	-	CASSQGTENQPQHF	TGTGCCAGCAGCCAGGGGACGGAGAATCAGCCCCAGCATTTT
TRBV7-3	-	16	TRBJ2-6	-	CASSPNGVSGANVLTF	TGTGCCAGCAGCCCCAATGGGGTCTCTGGGGCCAACGTCCTGACTTTC
TRBV20-1	-	13	TRBJ1-3	many	CSASGNTGNTIYF	TGCAGTGCTTCAGGGAACACTGGAAACACCATATATTTT
TRBV27	TRBD1	16	TRBJ1-5	many	CASSLVGTASNQPQHF	TGTGCCAGCAGTTTAGTTGGGACAGCCAGCAATCAGCCCCAGCATTTT
TRBV5-5	-	14	TRBJ1-2	-	CASSLDTTNYGYTF	TGTGCCAGCAGCTTGGACACAACTAACTATGGCTACACCTTC
TRBV5-5	TRBD1	14	TRBJ1-5	many	CASSSGGGNQPQHF	TGTGCCAGCAGCTCAGGGGGTGGCAATCAGCCCCAGCATTTT
TRBV2	-	13	TRBJ1-1	few	CATSRRMNTEAFF	TGTGCCACCTCCAGAAGGATGAACACTGAAGCTTTCTTT
TRBV6-2/TRBV6-3	TRBD1	13	TRBJ1-6	-	CASRDRGSSPLHF	TGTGCCAGCCGGGACAGGGGGAGTTCACCCCTCCACTTT
TRBV28	TRBD1	14	TRBJ1-1	few	CASSPPDRVGEAFF	TGTGCCAGCAGTCCCCCGGACAGGGTGGGTGAAGCTTTCTTT
TRBV7-3	TRBD2	17	TRBJ2-3	-	CASSRPSGGSATDTQYF	TGTGCCAGCAGCCGACCTAGCGGGGGCTCCGCCACAGATACGCAGTATTTT
TRBV4-1	-	13	TRBJ2-7	-	CASSRDRRGEQYF	TGCGCCAGCAGCCGAGACAGGCGGGGCGAGCAGTACTTC
TRBV5-6	-	14	TRBJ1-1	-	CASSYLTANTEAFF	TGTGCCAGCAGCTATTTAACCGCGAACACTGAAGCTTTCTTT
TRBV7-8	-	15	TRBJ1-1	few	CASSPITGWSTEAFF	TGTGCCAGCAGCCCAATAACAGGGTGGAGCACTGAAGCTTTCTTT
TRBV5-4	TRBD2	16	TRBJ2-5	-	CASSLGASGAAETQYF	TGTGCCAGCAGCCTGGGGGCTAGCGGGGCTGCTGAGACCCAGTACTTC
TRBV5-1	TRBD1	15	TRBJ1-2	-	CASSLEIWTGDGYTF	TGCGCCAGCAGCTTGGAAATCTGGACAGGGGATGGCTACACCTTC
TRBV5-1	-	15	TRBJ2-2	few	CASSPSQGGTGELFF	TGCGCCAGCAGCCCGAGTCAGGGCGGCACCGGGGAGCTGTTTTTT
TRBV29-1	-	13	TRBJ2-3	many	CSVGRPYTDTQYF	TGCAGCGTTGGCAGGCCCTACACAGATACGCAGTATTTT
TRBV6-5	-	14	TRBJ1-1	-	CASSYLGENTEAFF	TGTGCCAGCAGTTACTTGGGGGAGAACACTGAAGCTTTCTTT
TRBV12-5	TRBD2	15	TRBJ2-1	-	CASGHGLAGYNEQFF	TGTGCTAGTGGCCACGGCCTAGCGGGGTACAATGAGCAGTTCTTC
TRBV5-1	TRBD2	17	TRBJ2-1	-	CASSLLAGGSSYNEQFF	TGCGCCAGCAGCCTTCTAGCGGGGGGGAGCTCCTACAATGAGCAGTTCTTC
TRBV20-1	TRBD2	19	TRBJ2-1	-	CSARVLTRLAGRNYNEQFF	TGCAGTGCTAGAGTCCTTACTAGACTAGCGGGGAGAAACTACAATGAGCAGTTCTTC
TRBV27	TRBD1	13	TRBJ2-7	-	CASSKQGTYEQYF	TGTGCCAGCAGCAAACAGGGGACCTACGAGCAGTACTTC
TRBV3-1	-	12	TRBJ2-1	-	CASSRAVNEQFF	TGTGCCAGCAGCCGAGCCGTCAATGAGCAGTTCTTC
TRBV28	TRBD2	16	TRBJ2-3	few	CASSIGTSGEIDTQYF	TGTGCCAGCAGTATCGGGACTAGCGGGGAAATAGATACGCAGTATTTT
TRBV19	TRBD1	13	TRBJ1-1	many	CASSAGGGGEAFF	TGTGCCAGTAGTGCAGGGGGAGGCGGTGAAGCTTTCTTT
TRBV29-1	TRBD1	13	TRBJ2-7	few	CSVAGTESYEQYF	TGCAGCGTTGCAGGGACAGAGTCCTACGAGCAGTACTTC
TRBV9	TRBD2	15	TRBJ2-3	many	CASSSLAGSTDTQYF	TGTGCCAGCAGCTCCCTAGCGGGGAGCACAGATACGCAGTATTTT
TRBV7-8	-	18	TRBJ2-5	-	CASRFRRVGGPDQETQYF	TGTGCCAGCAGGTTTAGACGGGTCGGCGGTCCGGACCAAGAGACCCAGTACTTC
TRBV11-2	TRBD1	16	TRBJ2-1	-	CASSLYPGQTYNEQFF	TGTGCCAGCAGCTTATATCCGGGACAGACCTACAATGAGCAGTTCTTC
TRBV6-2/TRBV6-3	-	15	TRBJ1-5	-	CASSYFGIGNQPQHF	TGTGCCAGCAGTTACTTTGGAATCGGCAATCAGCCCCAGCATTTT
TRBV20-1	TRBD1	14	TRBJ1-5	few	CSARDGQGRQPQHF	TGCAGTGCTAGAGATGGACAGGGTCGTCAGCCCCAGCATTTT
TRBV5-4	-	14	TRBJ2-3	many	CASSPRGEIGTQYF	TGTGCCAGCAGCCCGAGGGGGGAGATAGGCACGCAGTATTTT
TRBV6-1	TRBD1	15	TRBJ1-5	-	CASSDYPMDREPQHF	TGTGCCAGCAGTGACTACCCTATGGACAGGGAGCCCCAGCATTTT
TRBV5-6	TRBD2	17	TRBJ2-3	few	CASSGSLAGGFTDTQYF	TGTGCCAGCAGCGGTTCACTAGCGGGGGGGTTCACAGATACGCAGTATTTT
TRBV6-6	-	16	TRBJ2-6	few	CASSYGLLSGANVLTF	TGTGCCAGCAGTTACGGACTGCTTTCGGGGGCCAACGTCCTGACTTTC
TRBV12-3/TRBV12-4	-	14	TRBJ1-3	-	CASSLEVTGNTIYF	TGTGCCAGCAGTTTAGAGGTGACGGGAAACACCATATATTTT
TRBV30	-	8	TRBJ2-7	-	CAVDEQYF	TGTGCCGTGGACGAGCAGTACTTC
TRBV5-4	-	13	TRBJ2-1	many	CASSLASDNEQFF	TGTGCCAGCAGCTTGGCGTCGGACAATGAGCAGTTCTTC
TRBV19	TRBD1	14	TRBJ1-1	-	CASRRTGERTEAFF	TGTGCCAGTAGACGGACAGGGGAAAGGACTGAAGCTTTCTTT
TRBV7-2	-	15	TRBJ2-2	-	CASSLYGANTGELFF	TGTGCCAGCAGCTTATACGGCGCGAACACCGGGGAGCTGTTTTTT
TRBV11-2	-	16	TRBJ2-1	few	CASSLEALISYNEQFF	TGTGCCAGCAGCTTAGAAGCGCTCATCTCCTACAATGAGCAGTTCTTC
TRBV29-1	-	14	TRBJ2-5	-	CSVTAGGGGETQYF	TGCAGCGTGACAGCCGGCGGCGGCGGAGAGACCCAGTACTTC
TRBV25-1	TRBD2	16	TRBJ2-2	-	CASSEAQASGPGELFF	TGTGCCAGCAGTGAGGCTCAAGCTAGCGGACCCGGGGAGCTGTTTTTT
TRBV7-8	-	13	TRBJ2-2	-	CASSSRFSGELFF	TGTGCCAGCAGCTCAAGGTTTTCCGGGGAGCTGTTTTTT
TRBV9	-	14	TRBJ2-7	-	CASSARTNVGEQYF	TGTGCCAGCAGCGCCCGAACGAACGTTGGGGAGCAGTACTTC
TRBV5-1	-	15	TRBJ1-2	few	CASSLGTAANYGYTF	TGCGCCAGCAGCTTGGGGACGGCAGCTAACTATGGCTACACCTTC
TRBV29-1	-	13	TRBJ2-2	few	CSARGAATGELFF	TGCAGCGCCCGGGGGGCAGCCACCGGGGAGCTGTTTTTT
TRBV6-5	-	16	TRBJ2-1	-	CASSYLARGSYNEQFF	TGTGCCAGCAGTTACCTGGCGCGGGGCTCCTACAATGAGCAGTTCTTC
TRBV12-3/TRBV12-4	-	13	TRBJ2-5	-	CASSQGLPETQYF	TGTGCCAGCAGCCAAGGGCTACCAGAGACCCAGTACTTC